This TCR beta chain was identified during a study of regulatory T cells in long-lasting Graves disease. Across the whole study: By definition, persistent Graves' disease involved antithyroid drugs for over 5 years alongside positive TSH receptor antibodies. Study-wide results and limits: Researchers reported studying only peripheral blood, not thyroid tissue. A reduction in accuracy may have resulted from the small sample size.

The V and J ends lost 9 bases and 4 bases respectively, with 17 bases between them. The CDR3 has 13 amino acids. Germline-derived CDR1 and CDR2 are SGHKS and YYEKEE (reference sequence). Noted time point: persistent/refractory GD, antithyroid drugs over 5 years with positive TRAb. Making the TCR library involved RNA that had been extracted from PBMCs. This clonotype was seen more than once but under ten times. Its specificity is unknown. Construction of TCR beta libraries relied on iRepertoire HTBI primers and on Arm-PCR targeting CDR3 regions. In the source study's methods: Segment identification across samples yielded around 61 TRBV and some 13 TRBJ segments. MiXCR, run by TCRdb on the multiplex PCR reads, gives a single entry per CDR3 protein. These V and J calls derive from TCRdb rather than the authors' analysis. The repertoire includes more than 650,000 distinct CDR3 sequences, approximately 31% of them detected once, and about 40% sits in the top ten.

The source of this sequence is a female donor with Graves disease. Specimen: peripheral blood mononuclear cells (PBMCs), collected when the disease was refractory, from a patient treated with antithyroid drugs. The chain links TRBV5-5 to TRBJ2-7; D possibly matches TRBD1 or TRBD2 (6 bases each). CDR3 residues: CAIFRRGPYEQYF. CDR3 in DNA: TGTGCCATTTTCCGCCGGGGGCCTTACGAGCAGTACTTC.